This note documents a single T cell receptor beta chain sequence. This sample is drawn from a study of blood T cell repertoires in COVID-19. CDR1 is SGHTA, CDR2 FQGTGA, per germline. This CDR3 comprises 12 residues. V was cut by 5 bases and J by 4 bases, with 5 bases left in between. In the original analysis: Amplification of reference gene primers provided the estimated nucleated cell counts. Here immunoSEQ multiplex PCR was the method, and the copy in TCRdb shows in-frame clones only, minus some. Clone size and the V and J calls come from that table; the DNA yielded D and trimming. The profile shows around 150,000 clones, around 82% of them singletons.

The chain joins TRBV7-3 to TRBJ2-2; D uncertain. The material sequenced was peripheral blood. The receptor comes from a man aged 60 to 69 with active or convalescent COVID-19. CDR3 DNA: TGTGCCAGCAGCCCCAGCACCGGGGAGCTGTTTTTT. Its protein is CASSPSTGELFF.